The next 30 T cell receptor beta chains were all read from a single sample in a study of blood T cell repertoires in COVID-19. The table came from immunoSEQ multiplex PCR; TCRdb's copy has only in-frame clones and leaves some out. This sample has hundreds of thousands of clones; approximately 91% occur once, and the top ten carry 9.5% to 15%. The sample consisted of peripheral blood. Receptor source: an older woman with acute or convalescent COVID-19.

Written as DNA, the CDR3 is TGTGCCACCAGTGATTTGAACGGGGAGATGGGCTACACCTTC. Amino acid sequence: CATSDLNGEMGYTF. The chain uses TRBV24-1 and TRBJ1-2; D remains ambiguous. Trimming left V 0 bases short and J 8 bases short, with 12 bases between. The CDR3 spans 14 residues. Germline assignment: CDR1 KGHDR and CDR2 SFDVKD.

The chain has TRBV5-5 and TRBJ1-5; 8 bases are a match to TRBD1. This CDR3 comprises 18 residues. Per the germline V gene, CDR1 is SGHKS and CDR2 is YYEKEE (reference sequence). V shed 0 bases and J 3 bases; nucleotides not matched to a gene: 11. CDR3 residues: CASSLEPGGQGNNQPQHF. The CDR3 DNA sequence: TGTGCCAGCAGCTTGGAGCCCGGAGGACAGGGTAACAATCAGCCCCAGCATTTT.

The chain joins TRBV5-8 to TRBJ2-1, with 9 bases aligning to TRBD2. CDR3 length: 15 amino acids. Germline V CDR1 and CDR2: SGHTS, YDEGEE. V lost 1 base and J lost 7; bases outside the gene matches: 6. DNA for the CDR3: TGTGCCAGCAGCTTGTTCAGCGGGGGGTTGAATGAGCAGTTCTTC. Translating gives CASSLFSGGLNEQFF.

This chain links TRBV28 with TRBJ2-2; TRBD1 matches at 9 bases. The CDR3 has 16 residues. The germline V gene has CDR1 MDHEN and CDR2 SYDVKM. The V gene end was trimmed by 6 bases and the J gene end by 0 bases; junction bases not matched to a gene: 5. CDR3 amino acids: CASSIRDRANTGELFF. For the CDR3, the DNA is TGTGCCAGCAGCATCCGGGACAGGGCGAACACCGGGGAGCTGTTTTTT. Full variable domain (outside the CDR3, taken from reference TRBV28 and TRBJ2-2): DVKVTQSSRYLVKRTGEKVFLECVQDMDHENMFWYRQDPGLGLRLIYFSYDVKMKEKGDIPEGYSVSREKKERFSLILESASTNQTSMYLCASSIRDRANTGELFFGEGSRLTVL.

CDR3 coding DNA: TGTGCCAGCTCCCCGCGACAGGGGGCCTACGAGCAGTACTTC. It encodes CASSPRQGAYEQYF. The chain uses TRBV18 and TRBJ2-7, with 9 bases matching TRBD1. Germline V gives CDR1 KGHSH, CDR2 LQKENI. CDR3 length: 14 amino acids. V was pared by 6 bases and J by 2 bases, with 5 bases of the junction left unmatched. Full variable domain (missing parts from reference TRBV18 and TRBJ2-7): NAGVMQNPRHLVRRRGQEARLRCSPMKGHSHVYWYRQLPEEGLKFMVYLQKENIIDESGMPKERFSAEFPKEGPSILRIQQVVRGDSAAYFCASSPRQGAYEQYFGPGTRLTVT.

The chain links TRBV5-1 to TRBJ2-1, with D tentatively TRBD2 (5 bases). This CDR3 spans 14 amino acids. V gave up 3 bases and J gave up 5 bases, with 12 bases separating them. Germline loops: CDR1 SGHRS, CDR2 YFSETQ. The CDR3 is CASSSRRLDNEQFF. CDR3 coding DNA: TGCGCCAGCAGCTCGAGGAGGTTGGACAATGAGCAGTTCTTC.

As DNA, the CDR3 is TGCGCCAGCAGCTTGCGCCAGGGGTCAGGTGAAAAACTGTTTTTT. Amino acid sequence: CASSLRQGSGEKLFF. V is TRBV5-1 and J is TRBJ1-4, with D maybe TRBD1 (6 bases). Germline V gene data show CDR1 as SGHRS and CDR2 as YFSETQ. The CDR3 length is 15 residues. Trimming took off 1 base at V and 7 bases at J, with 14 bases between the two ends.

V and J are TRBV28 and TRBJ1-3, with D maybe TRBD1 (6 bases). V lost 2 bases, J lost 0 bases, and 14 bases lay in between. The CDR3 has 17 residues. Germline V gene lookup returns CDR1 MDHEN and CDR2 SYDVKM. Written as DNA, the CDR3 is TGTGCCAGCAGTTTAAATGCAGGGGCTCTCTCTGGAAACACCATATATTTT. Translation: CASSLNAGALSGNTIYF.

A few counts support this clone. The chain has TRBV18 and TRBJ2-3, with 11 bases aligning to TRBD1. The CDR3 consists of 15 residues. J was trimmed by 3 bases and V by 3 bases; bases with no gene match: 2. Germline CDR1 reads KGHSH; CDR2 reads LQKENI. As DNA, the CDR3 is TGTGCCAGCTCACCCGGGACAGGGGGAACAGATACGCAGTATTTT. Its translation: CASSPGTGGTDTQYF.

This chain links TRBV9 with TRBJ1-4; 7 positions match TRBD1. The trim removed 4 bases at V and 7 bases at J, leaving 16 bases unmatched. The germline gives CDR1 SGDLS, CDR2 YYNGEE. The CDR3 runs to 17 residues. The CDR3 here is CASSSRQGRGYGEKLFF. CDR3 in DNA: TGTGCCAGCAGCAGTCGACAGGGACGGGGTTACGGTGAAAAACTGTTTTTT.

The J gene is TRBJ2-1, the V gene TRBV12-3 or TRBV12-4, with unresolved D. V was trimmed by 3 bases and J by 6 bases, leaving 6 bases between them. The CDR3 runs to 12 residues. CDR3 loop: CASSFSRNEQFF. CDR3 DNA sequence: TGTGCCAGCAGTTTTTCCCGCAATGAGCAGTTCTTC.

The chain uses TRBV28 and TRBJ2-7, with D maybe TRBD1 (6 bases). V was shortened by 1 base and J by 0 bases, with 16 bases between the two germline ends. The CDR3 contains 17 residues. Germline CDR1 reads MDHEN; CDR2 reads SYDVKM. CDR3 protein: CASSLSRDRNLSYEQYF. The CDR3 DNA reads TGTGCCAGCAGTTTATCCCGTGACAGGAACCTCTCCTACGAGCAGTACTTC.

The DNA for the CDR3 is TGTGCCATCCAGACCGTTCGGGACAGGGGTCTTGGCTACACCTTC. This encodes CAIQTVRDRGLGYTF. This chain uses TRBV28 with TRBJ1-2; TRBD1 matches 10 bases. CDR1 MDHEN and CDR2 SYDVKM come from the germline V gene. V gave up 10 bases and J gave up 7 bases; unmatched junction bases: 15. The CDR3 runs 15 residues.

This chain links TRBV6-2 or TRBV6-3 with TRBJ2-1; D not resolved. This CDR3 comprises 12 residues. Trimming cost V 0 bases and J 6 bases, with 3 bases left between them. Germline V gene data show CDR1 as MNHEY and CDR2 as SVGEGT. DNA of the CDR3: TGTGCCAGCAGTTACTCGAGCAATGAGCAGTTCTTC. Its translation is CASSYSSNEQFF.

The CDR3 region has the DNA TGTGCCAGCAGCCCGGGACTAGCGGGGGGTCAGGATACGCAGTATTTT. Translating gives CASSPGLAGGQDTQYF. The V call is TRBV7-3, the J call TRBJ2-3; TRBD2 matches at 15 bases. V lost 5 bases, J lost 6 bases, and 6 bases stayed unmatched. This CDR3 has 16 amino acids. CDR1 and CDR2 from the germline V gene are SGHTA and FQGTGA.

The rearrangement uses TRBV11-2 and TRBJ1-3, with D perhaps TRBD1 (6 bases). This CDR3 is 17 amino acids long. V shed 5 bases and J shed 0 bases, with 17 bases lying between them. The germline CDR1 and CDR2 sequences are SGHAT and FQNNGV. CDR3 protein: CASSTRTAASSGNTIYF. The CDR3 region has the DNA TGTGCCAGCAGCACCAGGACAGCCGCGAGCTCTGGAAACACCATATATTTT.

The chain joins TRBV7-9 to TRBJ1-4; the D is unclear. Germline CDR1 is SEHNR and CDR2 is FQNEAQ (reference sequence). Trimming shortened V by 5 bases and J by 7 bases, and 8 bases separated the two germline ends. This CDR3 has 12 amino acids. CDR3 DNA sequence: TGTGCCAGCAGCCCCCGGGGTGAAAAACTGTTTTTT. Protein product: CASSPRGEKLFF.

The genes are TRBV28 and TRBJ1-1, with D unresolved. Trimming stripped 7 bases from V and 0 bases from J, with 21 bases between. Per germline, CDR1 MDHEN and CDR2 SYDVKM. The CDR3 covers 17 residues. The CDR3 nucleotides are TGTGCCAGCACGGGAGTCGAGGTTGGGTTCATGAACACTGAAGCTTTCTTT. Translation gives CASTGVEVGFMNTEAFF.

The chain couples TRBV5-1 to TRBJ2-7; a possible D gene is TRBD1 (5 bases). Germline CDR1 SGHRS, CDR2 YFSETQ. V lost 0 bases to trimming and J lost 2 bases, with 9 bases between them. This CDR3 comprises 14 residues. This CDR3 reads CASSLDPGPYEQYF. Written as DNA, the CDR3 is TGCGCCAGCAGCTTGGATCCAGGGCCCTACGAGCAGTACTTC.

V usage is TRBV28 and J usage is TRBJ1-5; D gene ambiguous. V was cut by 8 bases and J by 1 base, with 6 bases left in between. Germline V gene data show CDR1 as MDHEN and CDR2 as SYDVKM. The CDR3 loop spans 12 amino acids. The CDR3 here is CASSRSNQPQHF. CDR3 sequence (DNA): TGTGCCAGCTCCAGAAGCAATCAGCCCCAGCATTTT.

This chain joins TRBV12-3 or TRBV12-4 and TRBJ2-1; no firm D call. The CDR3 contains 12 residues. V lost 3 bases and J 10 bases, leaving 10 bases between the germline ends. The CDR3 sequence is CASSLGQYEQFF. For the CDR3, the DNA is TGTGCCAGCAGTTTGGGCCAGTACGAGCAGTTCTTC.

The chain uses TRBV12-3 or TRBV12-4 and TRBJ2-1; 13 bases are a match to TRBD2. The CDR3 contains 13 residues. The V segment lost 6 bases and the J segment 16 bases; nucleotides outside the gene matches: 9. CDR3 bases: TGTGCCAGCAGCTACGGACTAGCGGGAGTGGAATTCTTC. Protein product: CASSYGLAGVEFF.

The V call is TRBV28, the J call TRBJ1-5, with D uncertain. The CDR3 runs 17 residues. Trimming stripped 1 base from V and 0 bases from J, with 13 bases between. Germline V gives CDR1 MDHEN, CDR2 SYDVKM. The CDR3 here is CASSLLSGFPSNQPQHF. The DNA for the CDR3 is TGTGCCAGCAGTTTATTATCGGGTTTCCCTAGCAATCAGCCCCAGCATTTT.

The V gene is TRBV7-9, the J gene TRBJ2-7, with D maybe TRBD1 (6 bases). CDR3 length: 16 amino acids. Trimming left V 1 base short and J 0 bases short, with 13 bases between. Germline CDR1 and CDR2: SEHNR and FQNEAQ (reference sequence). Here the CDR3 DNA reads TGTGCCAGCAGCTTAGTTGGGCAGGGGCCCTCCTACGAGCAGTACTTC. This translates into CASSLVGQGPSYEQYF.

The V gene is TRBV5-1, the J gene TRBJ2-5, with D possibly TRBD1 on 5 matching bases. Looked up from germline, CDR1 is SGHRS and CDR2 is YFSETQ. The germline V and J ends were trimmed by 0 bases and 5 bases, with 14 bases remaining between them. The CDR3 sequence is 15 residues long. This CDR3 reads CASSLAQDKGETQYF. CDR3 DNA sequence: TGCGCCAGCAGCTTGGCCCAGGACAAAGGGGAGACCCAGTACTTC. Based on the CDR3 plus reference TRBV5-1 and TRBJ2-5, the full variable domain is KAGVTQTPRYLIKTRGQQVTLSCSPISGHRSVSWYQQTPGQGLQFLFEYFSETQRNKGNFPGRFSGRQFSNSRSEMNVSTLELGDSALYLCASSLAQDKGETQYFGPGTRLLVL.

This clone was counted only a few times. Other DNA sequences from this sample encode an identical CDR3 as well. The chain uses TRBV7-3 and TRBJ2-1; D perhaps matches TRBD2 (5 bases). The CDR3 contains 13 residues. V lost 4 bases and J 4 bases, leaving 8 bases between the germline ends. The germline V gene has CDR1 SGHTA and CDR2 FQGTGA. CDR3 coding DNA: TGTGCCAGCAGCTGGACTGGTTACAATGAGCAGTTCTTC. Protein sequence: CASSWTGYNEQFF.

This clone was detected a few times. The chain joins TRBV6-2 or TRBV6-3 to TRBJ1-2; D remains unclear. The CDR3 extends over 15 amino acids. The V gene lost 0 bases and the J gene lost 6 bases, with 14 bases spanning the gap. Germline CDR1 MNHEY, CDR2 SVGEGT. The CDR3 loop reads CASSYSKGALDGYTF. CDR3 in DNA: TGTGCCAGCAGTTACTCGAAGGGAGCGCTGGATGGCTACACCTTC.

In this sample, this clone turned up once. The rearrangement uses TRBV2 and TRBJ2-7; TRBD2 might be the D (8 bases). Germline V gene sequence: CDR1 SNHLY, CDR2 FYNNEI. V was clipped by 6 bases and J by 2 bases, with 20 bases between them. This CDR3 spans 16 amino acids. For the CDR3, the DNA is TGTGCCAGCAGGTTTAGCGGGACTGACAGGGCCTACGAGCAGTACTTC. Protein product: CASRFSGTDRAYEQYF.

The chain uses TRBV27 and TRBJ1-4; 8 positions agree with TRBD1. V trimming: 5 bases; J trimming: 5 bases; junction bases outside the gene matches: 4. The germline CDR1 and CDR2 sequences are MNHEY and SMNVEV (reference sequence). The CDR3 totals 14 residues. The CDR3 spells CASSLQGANEKLFF. The DNA of the CDR3 is TGTGCCAGCAGTCTGCAGGGGGCGAATGAAAAACTGTTTTTT.

This chain links TRBV19 with TRBJ2-3, with TRBD2 matching over 15 bases. V gave up 4 bases and J gave up 7 bases; unmatched junction bases: 6. This CDR3 contains 16 residues. Germline V gene lookup returns CDR1 LNHDA and CDR2 SQIVND (reference sequence). The DNA for the CDR3 is TGTGCCAGTAGTACCGGACTAGCGGGGGGGCCTAATACGCAGTATTTT. Protein: CASSTGLAGGPNTQYF.